The 27 T cell receptor beta chains listed next were all sequenced from one sample in a study of T-cell memory formation after mild COVID-19. In TCRdb, the 5' RACE reads were re-called with MiXCR into one record per CDR3 protein. Of hundreds of thousands of distinct CDR3 sequences listed, more than 20% are singletons. The specimen was PBMCs or a T cell subset sorted from them (not recorded which). These receptors originate from an adult woman who had mild COVID-19 (a few samples of this study predate the infection). Cell type and time point are not known.

The chain joins TRBV11-2 to TRBJ1-2; tentative D call: TRBD1 (6 bases). CDR1 is SGHAT, CDR2 FQNNGV, per germline. The CDR3 is 16 residues long. Trimming cost V 0 bases and J 2 bases, with 13 bases left between them. The CDR3 reads CASSLEAGVGNYGYTF. Written as DNA, the CDR3 is TGTGCCAGCAGCTTAGAGGCAGGGGTAGGCAACTATGGCTACACCTTC.

In this sample, this clonotype turned up a few times. The chain has TRBV11-2 and TRBJ2-1, with no clear D. Germline lookup yields CDR1 SGHAT and CDR2 FQNNGV. This CDR3 contains 14 residues. Trimming removed 2 bases from V and 1 base from J, with 6 bases in between. This CDR3 reads CASSLTGSYNEQFF. DNA of the CDR3: TGTGCCAGCAGCTTAACCGGGTCCTACAATGAGCAGTTCTTC.

In this sample, this clonotype turned up a few times. This rearrangement joins TRBV3-1 to TRBJ2-1; unclear D gene. The V gene lost 0 bases and the J gene lost 2 bases, with 11 bases spanning the gap. Germline V gene sequence: CDR1 LGHDT, CDR2 YNNKEL (reference sequence). The CDR3 is 16 residues long. CDR3 residues: CASSQDEVPTYNEQFF. Written as DNA, the CDR3 is TGTGCCAGCAGCCAAGACGAGGTCCCAACCTACAATGAGCAGTTCTTC.

At least ten counts were recorded for this clonotype. This chain links TRBV20-1 with TRBJ1-2; D is unresolved. CDR1 is DFQATT and CDR2 is SNEGSKA in the germline V gene (reference sequence). V lost 5 bases and J 7 bases, leaving 14 bases between the germline ends. There are 12 residues in the CDR3. The CDR3 DNA reads TGCAGTGCTTATGACGGCGCGGGTGGCTACACCTTC. It encodes CSAYDGAGGYTF.

This clonotype was counted between two and nine times. V gene TRBV10-3 combines with J gene TRBJ2-7, with 7 bases aligning to TRBD1. The germline gives CDR1 ENHRY, CDR2 SYGVKD. The CDR3 extends over 15 amino acids. V shed 4 bases and J 3 bases; nucleotides not matched to a gene: 9. The CDR3: CAISVGPGQSYEQYF. Written as DNA, the CDR3 is TGTGCCATCAGTGTTGGGCCGGGACAGAGCTACGAGCAGTACTTC.

V and J are TRBV25-1 and TRBJ2-2; D uncertain. The CDR3 runs to 15 residues. Trimming pared 2 bases from V and 4 bases from J, leaving 11 bases between. In germline, CDR1 is MGHDK, CDR2 SYGVNS. In DNA, the CDR3 is TGTGCCAGCAGTGAACCGCCCCCTAGCACCGGGGAGCTGTTTTTT. Translating it yields CASSEPPPSTGELFF.

The chain carries TRBV6-5 and TRBJ2-3, with D perhaps being TRBD1 or TRBD2 (6 bases each). V lost 7 bases to trimming and J lost 1 base, with 9 bases between them. The CDR3 runs to 13 residues. The germline gives CDR1 MNHEY, CDR2 SVGAGI. The CDR3 loop reads CASKGGGTDTQYF. The CDR3 coding sequence is TGTGCCAGCAAGGGGGGTGGCACAGATACGCAGTATTTT.

This clonotype occurred many times. The rearrangement links TRBV5-1 to TRBJ2-3; a possible D gene is TRBD1 (5 bases). The CDR3 sequence is 14 residues long. V dropped 3 bases and J dropped 0 bases, with 8 bases sitting between them. Per germline, CDR1 SGHRS and CDR2 YFSETQ. The CDR3 protein is CASSSRQSTDTQYF. Written as DNA, the CDR3 is TGCGCCAGCAGCTCCCGACAGAGCACAGATACGCAGTATTTT.

This clonotype appeared a few times. V and J are TRBV28 and TRBJ1-1; no firm D call. Germline V lookup: CDR1 MDHEN, CDR2 SYDVKM. The CDR3 loop spans 15 amino acids. Trimming removed 1 base from V and 10 bases from J, with 19 bases in between. CDR3 nucleotides: TGTGCCAGCAGTTTATACCCTGAGCACTCCCGTGGAGCTTTCTTT. This translates into CASSLYPEHSRGAFF.

The chain links TRBV4-3 to TRBJ1-4, with TRBD1 as a possible D gene (5 bases). The germline gives CDR1 LGHNA, CDR2 YSLEER. The CDR3 is 16 residues long. Deletions cut 3 bases from V and 4 bases from J, with 15 bases between. CDR3 loop: CASSQDKRGFNEKLFF. CDR3 sequence (DNA): TGCGCCAGCAGCCAGGATAAGCGGGGGTTTAATGAAAAACTGTTTTTT.

This clonotype was seen a handful of times. This chain uses TRBV27 with TRBJ2-1, with 7 bases aligning to TRBD2. J lost 5 bases, V lost 2 bases, and 6 bases had no gene match. This CDR3 comprises 15 residues. Germline lookup yields CDR1 MNHEY and CDR2 SMNVEV (reference sequence). The DNA for the CDR3 is TGTGCCAGCAGTTTAGCGGGGGTGGGGAACAATGAGCAGTTCTTC. Residues: CASSLAGVGNNEQFF.

This clonotype was seen ten or more times. The chain couples TRBV12-3 or TRBV12-4 to TRBJ1-2, with D unresolved. The CDR3 sequence is 12 residues long. V was shortened by 7 bases and J by 2 bases, with 8 bases between the two germline ends. The CDR3 is CASKEENYGYTF. The CDR3 nucleotides are TGTGCCAGCAAGGAGGAAAACTATGGCTACACCTTC.

The chain recombines TRBV7-9 with TRBJ1-1; D remains unclear. Trimming shortened V by 1 base and J by 2 bases, and 8 bases separated the two germline ends. The germline V gene encodes CDR1 SEHNR and CDR2 FQNEAQ (reference sequence). The length of the CDR3 is 14 residues. DNA for the CDR3: TGTGCCAGCAGCTTAGGGAGGGCCAACACTGAAGCTTTCTTT. As protein: CASSLGRANTEAFF.

CDR3 nucleotides: TGTGCCAGCAGCTTCCAGGGACAGGTCCTCACCGGGGAGCTGTTTTTT. Translation gives CASSFQGQVLTGELFF. The rearrangement joins TRBV7-9 to TRBJ2-2; TRBD1 matches 8 bases. Germline trimming cut 3 bases from V and 4 bases from J; bases unmatched to any gene: 7. The CDR3 consists of 16 residues. Germline CDR1 reads SEHNR; CDR2 reads FQNEAQ (reference sequence).

In this sample, this clonotype turned up once. The chain recombines TRBV11-3 with TRBJ2-1, with D perhaps TRBD2 (6 bases). This CDR3 contains 18 residues. Germline V CDR1 and CDR2: SGHNT, YENEEA. The V gene lost 0 bases and the J gene lost 10 bases, with 25 bases spanning the gap. The CDR3 region has the DNA TGTGCCAGCAGCTTAGATCAGAGCCTAGCAGCGGGTGTAACGGAGCAGTTCTTC. Protein sequence: CASSLDQSLAAGVTEQFF.

The CDR3 nucleotides read TGTGCCATCAGTCCGCCAACCCCTTCTGGGGCCAACGTCCTGACTTTC. It codes for CAISPPTPSGANVLTF. This chain links TRBV10-3 with TRBJ2-6; no firm D call. V gave up 5 bases and J gave up 1 base, with 12 bases separating them. The CDR3 has 16 residues. CDR1 ENHRY and CDR2 SYGVKD come from the germline V gene.

V usage is TRBV5-1 and J usage is TRBJ1-2; 8 nucleotides line up with TRBD1. The CDR3 totals 15 residues. V was clipped by 4 bases and J by 4 bases; unmatched bases: 9. The germline CDR1 and CDR2 sequences are SGHRS and YFSETQ. The chain's CDR3 is CASSPPGQELYGYTF. CDR3 nucleotide sequence: TGCGCCAGCAGCCCACCGGGACAGGAACTCTATGGCTACACCTTC.

This clonotype came up a few times. This sequence joins TRBV12-3 or TRBV12-4 and TRBJ2-1; perhaps D is TRBD1 or TRBD2 (5 bases each). The CDR3 extends over 11 amino acids. With 3 bases removed from V and 14 bases from J, the gap between germline ends came to 11 bases. The CDR3: CASSLGPIEFF. For the CDR3, the DNA is TGTGCCAGCAGTTTGGGACCGATCGAGTTCTTC.

This clonotype was counted a few times. The V call is TRBV20-1, the J call TRBJ2-7, with D possibly matching TRBD1 (5 bases). The CDR3 sequence is 14 residues long. The ends were cut back, 0 bases at V and 0 bases at J, with 9 bases in the middle. CDR1 is DFQATT, CDR2 SNEGSKA, per germline (reference sequence). CDR3 protein: CSARDRASSYEQYF. DNA of the CDR3: TGCAGTGCTAGAGACAGGGCTAGCTCCTACGAGCAGTACTTC.

This clonotype was counted only a few times. This chain uses TRBV30 with TRBJ2-3; TRBD1 matches at 8 bases. The J segment lost 1 base and the V segment lost 4 bases, leaving 7 bases of the junction unmatched. The CDR3 contains 15 residues. Germline CDR1 GTSNPN, CDR2 SVGIG (reference sequence). CDR3 amino acids: CAWNTGQGGTDTQYF. CDR3 DNA: TGTGCCTGGAACACCGGACAGGGCGGCACAGATACGCAGTATTTT.

This clonotype turned up a few times. The V call is TRBV11-2, the J call TRBJ2-1; a possible D gene is TRBD2 (6 bases). Trimming stripped 5 bases from V and 3 bases from J, with 14 bases between. Germline CDR1 and CDR2: SGHAT and FQNNGV. The CDR3 is 15 amino acids. CDR3 amino acids: CASSRTGTLYNEQFF. For the CDR3, the DNA is TGTGCCAGCAGCCGAACCGGGACTCTCTACAATGAGCAGTTCTTC.

The V call is TRBV29-1, the J call TRBJ2-1, with D unclear. This CDR3 contains 13 residues. The germline CDR1 and CDR2 sequences are SQVTM and ANQGSEA. The germline V and J ends were trimmed by 4 bases and 9 bases, with 16 bases remaining between them. CDR3 sequence reads: CSVGLFGPSEQFF. CDR3 in DNA: TGCAGCGTTGGGTTGTTTGGTCCCAGTGAGCAGTTCTTC.

The V call is TRBV9, the J call TRBJ2-7, with 12 bases fitting TRBD2. J gave up 6 bases and V 0 bases, and 4 bases lay outside the gene matches. Germline assignment: CDR1 SGDLS and CDR2 YYNGEE. The CDR3 consists of 15 residues. The CDR3 sequence: CASSVVPSGRAEQYF. The CDR3, as DNA: TGTGCCAGCAGCGTAGTGCCTAGCGGGAGGGCCGAGCAGTACTTC.

This sequence joins TRBV4-2 and TRBJ2-7; D might be TRBD1 (6 bases). The CDR3 sequence is 18 residues long. The V end was cut by 0 bases, the J end by 2 bases, with 20 bases between. CDR1 LGHNA and CDR2 YNFKEQ come from the germline V gene. For the CDR3, the DNA is TGTGCCAGCAGCCAAGATCCATCTGGGACACGTAGAACCTACGAGCAGTACTTC. Its translation is CASSQDPSGTRRTYEQYF.

This chain links TRBV23-1 with TRBJ2-5, with 8 bases identical to TRBD1. TRBV23-1 is classed as an ORF, of uncertain function. After removal of 2 bases from V and 3 bases from J, the junction contained 5 bases not matched to a gene. The CDR3 consists of 15 residues. The DNA for the CDR3 is TGCGCCAGCAGTCAACTCCGGGACAGGAAAGAGACCCAGTACTTC. The encoded protein is CASSQLRDRKETQYF.

This clonotype showed up just once. The J gene is TRBJ2-1, the V gene TRBV12-3 or TRBV12-4, with D possibly TRBD2 on 5 matching bases. This CDR3 is 16 amino acids long. The V end lost 5 bases, the J end lost 4 bases, and 18 bases lay between the germline ends. CDR3 DNA sequence: TGTGCCAGCAGTCCCCTTGACAACCGGGGATACAATGAGCAGTTCTTC. Encoded protein: CASSPLDNRGYNEQFF.

The chain carries TRBV27 and TRBJ2-7; TRBD2 aligns across 7 bases. The germline gives CDR1 MNHEY, CDR2 SMNVEV (reference sequence). The CDR3 is 14 residues long. With V trimmed by 2 bases and J by 3 bases, 4 bases remained unmatched. CDR3 sequence reads: CASSLAGEGYEQYF. CDR3 in DNA: TGTGCCAGCAGTTTAGCGGGAGAAGGCTACGAGCAGTACTTC.